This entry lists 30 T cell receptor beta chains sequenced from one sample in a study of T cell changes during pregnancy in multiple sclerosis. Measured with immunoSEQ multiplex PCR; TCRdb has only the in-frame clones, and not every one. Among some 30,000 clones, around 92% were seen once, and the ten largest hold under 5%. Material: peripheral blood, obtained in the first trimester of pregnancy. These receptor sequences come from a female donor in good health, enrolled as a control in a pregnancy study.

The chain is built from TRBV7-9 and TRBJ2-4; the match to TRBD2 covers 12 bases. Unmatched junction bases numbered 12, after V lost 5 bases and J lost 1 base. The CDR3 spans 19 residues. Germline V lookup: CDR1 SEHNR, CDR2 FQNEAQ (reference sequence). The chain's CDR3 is CASSAGLAGGPGAKNIQYF. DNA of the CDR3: TGTGCCAGCAGCGCAGGCCTAGCGGGGGGGCCAGGGGCCAAAAACATTCAGTACTTC.

In DNA, the CDR3 is TGTGCCAGCAGGCGACATGAAGATACGCAGTATTTT. Its protein product is CASRRHEDTQYF. This chain uses TRBV7-9 with TRBJ2-3; D uncertain. The CDR3 covers 12 residues. Germline loops: CDR1 SEHNR, CDR2 FQNEAQ (reference sequence). V lost 6 bases and J 5 bases, leaving 9 bases between the germline ends.

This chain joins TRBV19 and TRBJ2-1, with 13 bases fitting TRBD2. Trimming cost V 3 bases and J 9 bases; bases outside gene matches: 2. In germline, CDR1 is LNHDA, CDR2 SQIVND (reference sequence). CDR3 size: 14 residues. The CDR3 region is CASSIGTSGAEQFF. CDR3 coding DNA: TGTGCCAGTAGTATTGGGACTAGCGGGGCTGAGCAGTTCTTC.

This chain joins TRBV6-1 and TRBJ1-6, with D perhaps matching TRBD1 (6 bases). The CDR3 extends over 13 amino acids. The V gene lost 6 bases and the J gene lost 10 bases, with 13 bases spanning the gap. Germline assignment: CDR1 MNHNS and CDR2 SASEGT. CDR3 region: CASSEGGRSPLHF. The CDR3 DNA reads TGTGCCAGCAGCGAGGGGGGGAGATCACCCCTCCACTTT.

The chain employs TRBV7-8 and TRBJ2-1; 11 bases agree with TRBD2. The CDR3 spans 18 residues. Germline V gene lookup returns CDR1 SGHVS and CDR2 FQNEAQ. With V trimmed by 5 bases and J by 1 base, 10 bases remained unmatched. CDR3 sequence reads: CASSLGTSGPVSYNEQFF. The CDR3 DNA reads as TGTGCCAGCAGCCTCGGGACTAGCGGCCCCGTTTCCTACAATGAGCAGTTCTTC.

CDR3 residues: CASSGGQGNTEAFF. DNA of the CDR3: TGTGCCAGCAGTGGGGGGCAGGGGAACACTGAAGCTTTCTTT. V usage is TRBV25-1 and J usage is TRBJ1-1, with a tentative D call TRBD1 (6 bases). Trimming took off 4 bases at V and 1 base at J, with 10 bases between the two ends. Germline V lookup: CDR1 MGHDK, CDR2 SYGVNS. The CDR3 is 14 amino acids.

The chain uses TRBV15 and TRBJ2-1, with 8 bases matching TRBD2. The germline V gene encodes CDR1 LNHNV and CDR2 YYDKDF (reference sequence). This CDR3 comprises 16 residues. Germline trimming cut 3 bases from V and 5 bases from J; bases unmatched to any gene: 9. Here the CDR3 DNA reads TGTGCCACCAGCAGGTTAGCGGGAATCGTGAACAATGAGCAGTTCTTC. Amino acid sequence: CATSRLAGIVNNEQFF.

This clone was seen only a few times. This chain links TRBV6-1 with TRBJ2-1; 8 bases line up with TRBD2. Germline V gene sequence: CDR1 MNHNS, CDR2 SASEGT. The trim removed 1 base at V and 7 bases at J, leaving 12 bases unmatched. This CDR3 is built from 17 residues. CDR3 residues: CASSEVYTGGPKNEQFF. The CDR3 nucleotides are TGTGCCAGCAGTGAAGTGTATACGGGAGGGCCTAAGAATGAGCAGTTCTTC.

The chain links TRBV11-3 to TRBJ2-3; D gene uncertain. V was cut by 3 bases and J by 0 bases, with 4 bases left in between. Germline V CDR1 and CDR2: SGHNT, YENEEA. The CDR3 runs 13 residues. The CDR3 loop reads CASSFSSTDTQYF. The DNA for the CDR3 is TGTGCCAGCAGCTTTTCGAGCACAGATACGCAGTATTTT.

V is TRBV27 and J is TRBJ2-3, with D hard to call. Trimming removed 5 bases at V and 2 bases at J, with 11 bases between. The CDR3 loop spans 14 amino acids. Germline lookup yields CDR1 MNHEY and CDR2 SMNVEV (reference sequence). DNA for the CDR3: TGTGCCAGCAGTCAGACCGACAACACAGATACGCAGTATTTT. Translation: CASSQTDNTDTQYF.

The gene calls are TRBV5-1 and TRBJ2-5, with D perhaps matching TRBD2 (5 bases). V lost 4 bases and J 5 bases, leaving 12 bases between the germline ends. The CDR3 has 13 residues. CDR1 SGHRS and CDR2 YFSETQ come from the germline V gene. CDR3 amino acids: CASSKLGDETQYF. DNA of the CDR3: TGCGCCAGCAGCAAACTCGGGGATGAGACCCAGTACTTC.

The CDR3 loop reads CASSSPGQHEKLFF. CDR3 DNA sequence: TGCGCCAGCAGCTCTCCGGGTCAGCATGAAAAACTGTTTTTT. V and J are TRBV5-1 and TRBJ1-4; D call uncertain. This CDR3 has 14 amino acids. Germline-derived CDR1 and CDR2 are SGHRS and YFSETQ. V dropped 3 bases and J dropped 6 bases, with 12 bases sitting between them. Supplemented by reference TRBV5-1 and TRBJ1-4, the full variable domain reads KAGVTQTPRYLIKTRGQQVTLSCSPISGHRSVSWYQQTPGQGLQFLFEYFSETQRNKGNFPGRFSGRQFSNSRSEMNVSTLELGDSALYLCASSSPGQHEKLFFGSGTQLSVL.

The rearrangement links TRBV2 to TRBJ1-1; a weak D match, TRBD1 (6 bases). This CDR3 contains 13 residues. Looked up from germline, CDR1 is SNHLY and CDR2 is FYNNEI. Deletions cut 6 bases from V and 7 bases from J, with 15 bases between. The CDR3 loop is CASRPGGGGEAFF. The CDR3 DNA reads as TGTGCCAGCAGACCGGGGGGGGGCGGTGAAGCTTTCTTT.

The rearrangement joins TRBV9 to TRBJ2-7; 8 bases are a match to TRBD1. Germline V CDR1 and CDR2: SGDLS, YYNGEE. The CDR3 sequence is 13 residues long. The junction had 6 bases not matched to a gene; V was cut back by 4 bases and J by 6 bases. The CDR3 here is CASSPQTGVEQYF. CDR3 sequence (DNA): TGTGCCAGCAGCCCACAGACAGGGGTCGAGCAGTACTTC.

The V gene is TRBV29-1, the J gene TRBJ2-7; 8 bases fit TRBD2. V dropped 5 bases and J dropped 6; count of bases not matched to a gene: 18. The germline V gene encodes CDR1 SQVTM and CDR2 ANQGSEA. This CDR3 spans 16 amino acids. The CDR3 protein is CSVSPLAGSPSGEQYF. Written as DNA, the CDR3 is TGCAGCGTTTCCCCCCTAGCGGGCAGCCCCTCGGGCGAGCAGTACTTC.

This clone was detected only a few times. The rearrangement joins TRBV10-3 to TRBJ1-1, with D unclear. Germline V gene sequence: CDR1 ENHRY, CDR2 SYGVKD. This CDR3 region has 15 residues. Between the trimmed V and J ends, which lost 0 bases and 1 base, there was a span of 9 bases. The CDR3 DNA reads TGTGCCATCAGTGAGTCGCAGGTAAAGAACACTGAAGCTTTCTTT. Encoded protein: CAISESQVKNTEAFF.

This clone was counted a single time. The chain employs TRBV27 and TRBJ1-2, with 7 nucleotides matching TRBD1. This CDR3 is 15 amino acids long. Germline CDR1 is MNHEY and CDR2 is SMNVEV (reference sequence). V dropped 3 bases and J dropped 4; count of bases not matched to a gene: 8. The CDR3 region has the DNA TGTGCCAGCAGTTTTGGTGGGAGACAGGGCTATGGCTACACCTTC. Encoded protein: CASSFGGRQGYGYTF.

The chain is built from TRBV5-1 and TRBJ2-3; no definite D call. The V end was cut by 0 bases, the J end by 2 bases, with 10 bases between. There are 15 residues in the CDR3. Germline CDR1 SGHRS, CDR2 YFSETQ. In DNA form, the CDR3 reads TGCGCCAGCAGCTTGGATCACTTATACACAGATACGCAGTATTTT. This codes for CASSLDHLYTDTQYF.

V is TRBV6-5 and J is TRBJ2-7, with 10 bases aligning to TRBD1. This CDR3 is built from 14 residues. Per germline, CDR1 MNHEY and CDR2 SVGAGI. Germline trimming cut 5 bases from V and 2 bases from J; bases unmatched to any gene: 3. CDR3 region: CASSDGTGAYEQYF. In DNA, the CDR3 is TGTGCCAGCAGTGACGGGACAGGGGCCTACGAGCAGTACTTC.

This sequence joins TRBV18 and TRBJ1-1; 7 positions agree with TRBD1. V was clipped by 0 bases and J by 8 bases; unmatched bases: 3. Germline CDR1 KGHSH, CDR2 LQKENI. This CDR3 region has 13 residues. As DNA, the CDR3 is TGTGCCAGCTCACCACCAGGGGGCTTAGAAGCTTTCTTT. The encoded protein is CASSPPGGLEAFF. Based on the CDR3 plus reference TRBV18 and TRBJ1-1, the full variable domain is NAGVMQNPRHLVRRRGQEARLRCSPMKGHSHVYWYRQLPEEGLKFMVYLQKENIIDESGMPKERFSAEFPKEGPSILRIQQVVRGDSAAYFCASSPPGGLEAFFGQGTRLTVV.

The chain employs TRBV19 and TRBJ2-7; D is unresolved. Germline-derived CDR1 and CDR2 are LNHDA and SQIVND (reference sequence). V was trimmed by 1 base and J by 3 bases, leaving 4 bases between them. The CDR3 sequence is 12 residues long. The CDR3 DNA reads TGTGCCAGTAGTATAGCGGGCTACGAGCAGTACTTC. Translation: CASSIAGYEQYF.

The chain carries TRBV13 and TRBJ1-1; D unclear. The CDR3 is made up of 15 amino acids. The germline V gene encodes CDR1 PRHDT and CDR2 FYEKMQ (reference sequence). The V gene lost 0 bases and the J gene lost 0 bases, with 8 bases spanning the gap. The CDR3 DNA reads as TGTGCCAGCAGCTTAGGTGTACAGTTGAACACTGAAGCTTTCTTT. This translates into CASSLGVQLNTEAFF.

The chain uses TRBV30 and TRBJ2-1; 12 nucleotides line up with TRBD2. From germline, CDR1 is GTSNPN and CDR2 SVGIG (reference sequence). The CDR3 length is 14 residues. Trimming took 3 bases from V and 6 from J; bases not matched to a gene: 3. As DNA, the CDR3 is TGTGCCTGGAGCCGACTAGCGGGGGCCAATGAGCAGTTCTTC. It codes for CAWSRLAGANEQFF.

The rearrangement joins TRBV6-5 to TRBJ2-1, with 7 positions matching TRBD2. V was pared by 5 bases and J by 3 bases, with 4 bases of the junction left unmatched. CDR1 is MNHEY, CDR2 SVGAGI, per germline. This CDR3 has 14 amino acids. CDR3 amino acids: CASSTSASYNEQFF. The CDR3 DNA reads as TGTGCCAGCAGTACTAGCGCTAGCTACAATGAGCAGTTCTTC.

CDR3 DNA: TGCGCCAGCACCCCACTAGTGAACACCGGGGAGCTGTTTTTT. This encodes CASTPLVNTGELFF. This rearrangement joins TRBV10-2 to TRBJ2-2; tentative D call: TRBD2 (5 bases). Germline values: CDR1 WSHSY, CDR2 SAAADI. The CDR3 loop spans 14 amino acids. Trimming removed 7 bases from V and 1 base from J, with 10 bases in between.

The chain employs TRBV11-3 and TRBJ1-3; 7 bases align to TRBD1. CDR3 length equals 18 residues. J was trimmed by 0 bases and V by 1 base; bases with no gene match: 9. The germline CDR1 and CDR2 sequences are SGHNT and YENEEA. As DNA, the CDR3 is TGTGCCAGCAGCTTAGCAAGGACAGGCGATCGCTCTGGAAACACCATATATTTT. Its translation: CASSLARTGDRSGNTIYF.

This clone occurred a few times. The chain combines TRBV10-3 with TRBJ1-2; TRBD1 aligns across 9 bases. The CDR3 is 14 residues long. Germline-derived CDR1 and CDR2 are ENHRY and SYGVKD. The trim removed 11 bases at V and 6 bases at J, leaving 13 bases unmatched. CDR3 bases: TGTGCCGCTTGGGCCTCTGACAGGGGGGATGGCTACACCTTC. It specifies CAAWASDRGDGYTF.

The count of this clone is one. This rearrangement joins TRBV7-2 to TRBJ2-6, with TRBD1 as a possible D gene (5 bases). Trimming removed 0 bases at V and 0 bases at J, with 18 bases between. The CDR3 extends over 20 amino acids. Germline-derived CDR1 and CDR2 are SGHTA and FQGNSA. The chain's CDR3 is CASSLAMARARLSGANVLTF. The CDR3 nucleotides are TGTGCCAGCAGCTTAGCGATGGCCAGGGCCCGACTCTCTGGGGCCAACGTCCTGACTTTC.

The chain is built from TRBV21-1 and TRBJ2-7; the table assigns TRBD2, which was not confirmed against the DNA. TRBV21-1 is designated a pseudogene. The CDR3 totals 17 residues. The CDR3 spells CASSKGKGRGLYYEQYF. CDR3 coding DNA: TGTGCCAGCAGCAAAGGGAAAGGGAGAGGTCTTTACTACGAGCAGTACTTC.

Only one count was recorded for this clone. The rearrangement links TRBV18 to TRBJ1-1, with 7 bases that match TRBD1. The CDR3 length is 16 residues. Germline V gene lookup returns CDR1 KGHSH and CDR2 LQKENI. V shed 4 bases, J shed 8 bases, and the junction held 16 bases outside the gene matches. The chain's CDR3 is CASSRETGQYYKEAFF. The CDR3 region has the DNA TGTGCCAGCTCACGTGAAACGGGACAGTACTATAAAGAAGCTTTCTTT.